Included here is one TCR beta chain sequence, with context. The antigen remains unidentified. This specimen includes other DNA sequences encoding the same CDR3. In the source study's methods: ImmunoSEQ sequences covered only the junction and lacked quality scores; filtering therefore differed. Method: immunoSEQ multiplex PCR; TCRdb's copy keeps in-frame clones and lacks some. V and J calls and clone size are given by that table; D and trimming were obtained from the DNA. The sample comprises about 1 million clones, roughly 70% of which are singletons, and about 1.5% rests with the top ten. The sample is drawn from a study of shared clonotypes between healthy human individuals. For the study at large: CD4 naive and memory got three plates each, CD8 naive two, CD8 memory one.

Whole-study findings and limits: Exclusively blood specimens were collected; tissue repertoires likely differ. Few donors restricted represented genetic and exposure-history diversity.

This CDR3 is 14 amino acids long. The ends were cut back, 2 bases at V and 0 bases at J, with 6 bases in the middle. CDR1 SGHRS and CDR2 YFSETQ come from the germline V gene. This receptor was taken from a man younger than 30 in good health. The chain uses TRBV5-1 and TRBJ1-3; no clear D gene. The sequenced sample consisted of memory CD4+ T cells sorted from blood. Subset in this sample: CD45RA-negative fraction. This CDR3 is CASSLGGSGNTIYF. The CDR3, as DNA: TGCGCCAGCAGCTTAGGCGGCTCTGGAAACACCATATATTTT.